What follows are 8 T cell receptor beta chains derived from one specimen sequenced in a study of T-cell reconstitution after alpha-beta-depleted transplantation in children. As it was prepared, the TCRbeta library received unique molecular identifiers. TCRdb reanalysed the PCR reads using MiXCR and keeps one entry per CDR3 protein. The table includes over 150,000 distinct CDR3 sequences, under 8.5% detected once. The sample in question was PBMCs, obtained before TCRalphabeta/CD19-depleted stem cell transplant. The receptor set was obtained from a boy under 10 years old with acute lymphoblastic leukemia, due to receive a stem cell transplant.

There are many counts of this clonotype. The chain carries TRBV4-2 and TRBJ1-2; D is perhaps TRBD1 (5 bases). CDR3 length equals 18 residues. Germline CDR1 reads LGHNA; CDR2 reads YNFKEQ. V dropped 1 base and J dropped 3 bases, with 21 bases sitting between them. The CDR3 region has the DNA TGTGCCAGCAGCCAAGTAATTGGCGGGGAGGGGATCGACTATGGCTACACCTTC. Protein product: CASSQVIGGEGIDYGYTF.

This clonotype has a handful of counts. The V gene is TRBV7-9, the J gene TRBJ2-1; 11 positions agree with TRBD2. This CDR3 has 15 amino acids. Trimming at V came to 5 bases and at J to 8 bases, leaving 8 bases not matched to a gene. Germline V gene sequence: CDR1 SEHNR, CDR2 FQNEAQ (reference sequence). The CDR3 nucleotides are TGTGCCAGCAGCCTCACTAGCGGGAGTGTAGATGAGCAGTTCTTC. Its protein product is CASSLTSGSVDEQFF.

Many counts were recorded for this clonotype. The chain couples TRBV6-5 to TRBJ2-1; 13 nucleotides agree with TRBD2. The V gene end was trimmed by 8 bases and the J gene end by 7 bases; junction bases not matched to a gene: 2. CDR1 and CDR2 (germline): MNHEY, SVGAGI. This CDR3 is built from 13 residues. CDR3 region: CASLGLAGNEQFF. Here the CDR3 DNA reads TGTGCCAGCTTGGGACTAGCGGGGAATGAGCAGTTCTTC.

This clonotype was observed at least ten times. The J gene is TRBJ2-7, the V gene TRBV11-2; D unresolved. Germline CDR1 and CDR2: SGHAT and FQNNGV. There are 13 residues in the CDR3. V lost 5 bases and J 4 bases, leaving 12 bases between the germline ends. The CDR3 spells CASSPYDGYEQYF. Written as DNA, the CDR3 is TGTGCCAGCAGCCCCTATGACGGATACGAGCAGTACTTC.

Many counts were recorded for this clonotype. V usage is TRBV7-9 and J usage is TRBJ2-1; D possibly corresponds to TRBD2 (6 bases). The V gene lost 0 bases and the J gene lost 0 bases, with 9 bases spanning the gap. Germline CDR1 SEHNR, CDR2 FQNEAQ (reference sequence). This CDR3 spans 16 amino acids. The CDR3 reads CASSLARGSSYNEQFF. In DNA, the CDR3 is TGTGCCAGCAGCTTAGCGCGGGGCAGCTCCTACAATGAGCAGTTCTTC.

The chain is built from TRBV10-3 and TRBJ2-3, with D possibly matching TRBD2 (5 bases). This CDR3 contains 14 residues. Germline V gives CDR1 ENHRY, CDR2 SYGVKD. The germline V and J ends were trimmed by 4 bases and 5 bases, with 13 bases remaining between them. CDR3 sequence reads: CAISGTSTEDTQYF. For the CDR3, the DNA is TGTGCCATCAGTGGGACTTCTACGGAAGATACGCAGTATTTT.

This clonotype appeared many times. V and J are TRBV29-1 and TRBJ2-6; D is possibly TRBD1 (5 bases). The CDR3 runs to 16 residues. Between the trimmed V and J ends, which lost 4 bases and 0 bases, there was a span of 13 bases. The germline CDR1 and CDR2 sequences are SQVTM and ANQGSEA. CDR3 coding DNA: TGCAGCGTTGTTGCAGGGTCGGCCTCTGGGGCCAACGTCCTGACTTTC. Protein sequence: CSVVAGSASGANVLTF.

This clonotype was counted a few times. Since a much larger clone is just one base distant, this may be a read error. This chain uses TRBV4-3 with TRBJ2-7; 8 bases align to TRBD2. CDR3 length: 16 amino acids. J was trimmed by 3 bases and V by 4 bases; bases with no gene match: 11. The germline V gene has CDR1 LGHNA and CDR2 YSLEER. The CDR3 is CASSRDYGGGYYEQYF. CDR3 nucleotides: TGCGCCAGCAGCCGAGATTACGGGGGGGGATACTACGAGCAGTACTTC.